These 19 T cell receptor beta chains came from one sample sequenced in a study of beta chain features in type 1 diabetes. Study-level results: For Type 1 diabetes patients, all four CD4+ subsets carried TCRB CDR3s that were moderately but significantly shorter.

What these receptors recognize is not known. Expressed TCRB transcripts were sequenced after all isolated RNA was converted to cDNA. Only in-frame clones appear in the TCRdb table, and some are missing; sequencing was by immunoSEQ multiplex PCR. The table includes around 600,000 clones, 12% detected once. The material sequenced was naive CD4+ T cells from blood. Receptors originate from a man aged 25 to 40 with type 1 diabetes.

V usage is TRBV19 and J usage is TRBJ2-3; 7 bases align to TRBD1. This CDR3 spans 16 amino acids. In germline, CDR1 is LNHDA, CDR2 SQIVND (reference sequence). V was clipped by 4 bases and J by 0 bases; unmatched bases: 7. The CDR3 region is CASSTTRQGSTDTQYF. The CDR3 DNA is TGTGCCAGTAGTACAACCCGACAGGGAAGCACAGATACGCAGTATTTT.

The chain combines TRBV27 with TRBJ1-5; D is ambiguous. The germline CDR1 and CDR2 sequences are MNHEY and SMNVEV (reference sequence). Trimming removed 6 bases at V and 5 bases at J, with 11 bases between. CDR3 length equals 13 residues. The DNA for the CDR3 is TGTGCCAGCAGGCTGGCAAAGGATCAGCCCCAGCATTTT. As protein: CASRLAKDQPQHF.

This clone was found a few times. This rearrangement joins TRBV6-5 to TRBJ1-2; D unclear. With 0 bases removed from V and 1 base from J, the gap between germline ends came to 12 bases. Germline CDR1 is MNHEY and CDR2 is SVGAGI. This CDR3 is built from 16 residues. CDR3 nucleotide sequence: TGTGCCAGCAGTTACTCGGGCGCTGCCGGTAACTATGGCTACACCTTC. It yields the protein CASSYSGAAGNYGYTF.

A few counts support this clone. The rearrangement joins TRBV10-3 to TRBJ1-1; no reliable D call. Trimming shortened V by 4 bases and J by 3 bases, and 12 bases separated the two germline ends. Germline V gives CDR1 ENHRY, CDR2 SYGVKD. The CDR3 totals 14 residues. CDR3 DNA: TGTGCCATCAGTGCGGAGGGTAAGGACACTGAAGCTTTCTTT. This gives the protein CAISAEGKDTEAFF.

V is TRBV14 and J is TRBJ1-2; D uncertain. Germline V lookup: CDR1 SGHDN, CDR2 FVKESK. There are 15 residues in the CDR3. The V gene lost 1 base and the J gene lost 4 bases, with 13 bases spanning the gap. CDR3 coding DNA: TGTGCCAGCAGCCAAGGTTCGGCCCGGGGCTATGGCTACACCTTC. As protein: CASSQGSARGYGYTF.

There are a few counts of this clone. V usage is TRBV27 and J usage is TRBJ2-5; perhaps TRBD2 as D (6 bases). V was cut by 6 bases and J by 1 base, with 12 bases left in between. CDR1 and CDR2 from the germline V gene are MNHEY and SMNVEV (reference sequence). The CDR3 is 14 residues long. The CDR3 sequence: CASSPGGSQETQYF. The CDR3 nucleotides read TGTGCCAGCAGCCCTGGAGGGAGCCAAGAGACCCAGTACTTC.

In this sample, this clone turned up a few times. The chain links TRBV6-1 to TRBJ2-5; a possible D gene is TRBD2 (6 bases). Germline CDR1 and CDR2: MNHNS and SASEGT. V lost 6 bases, J lost 2 bases, and 10 bases lay in between. The CDR3 totals 13 residues. In DNA, the CDR3 is TGTGCCAGCAGCCCTCGGGGGCAAGAGACCCAGTACTTC. Translation: CASSPRGQETQYF.

A few counts support this clone. The chain has TRBV5-6 and TRBJ1-5; 7 nucleotides line up with TRBD1. Germline CDR1 is SGHDT and CDR2 is YYEEEE. J lost 6 bases, V lost 3 bases, and 12 bases had no gene match. This CDR3 region has 16 residues. The CDR3 DNA reads TGTGCCAGCAGCTCGGCCGGGACAGCGTTACGTCAGCCCCAGCATTTT. Residues: CASSSAGTALRQPQHF.

This chain links TRBV7-9 with TRBJ1-1; 8 bases fit TRBD1. The CDR3 extends over 16 amino acids. Germline assignment: CDR1 SEHNR and CDR2 FQNEAQ (reference sequence). With V trimmed by 5 bases and J by 5 bases, 13 bases remained unmatched. In DNA, the CDR3 is TGTGCCAGCAGCCCCCACCTTGGACAGGGAGAAACTGAAGCTTTCTTT. It encodes CASSPHLGQGETEAFF.

This clone has only a few counts. The V call is TRBV28, the J call TRBJ1-3; the D is unclear. Germline lookup yields CDR1 MDHEN and CDR2 SYDVKM. V dropped 3 bases and J dropped 0 bases, with 9 bases sitting between them. This CDR3 has 15 amino acids. CDR3 protein: CASSFGVHSGNTIYF. CDR3 bases: TGTGCCAGCAGTTTCGGAGTACACTCTGGAAACACCATATATTTT. The full variable domain, completed using reference TRBV28 and TRBJ1-3, is DVKVTQSSRYLVKRTGEKVFLECVQDMDHENMFWYRQDPGLGLRLIYFSYDVKMKEKGDIPEGYSVSREKKERFSLILESASTNQTSMYLCASSFGVHSGNTIYFGEGSWLTVV.

Comment on this clone: One junction end disagrees with the germline gene, perhaps due to a read error. This chain uses TRBV27 with TRBJ2-7; D not resolved. Germline assignment: CDR1 MNHEY and CDR2 SMNVEV (reference sequence). The CDR3 is 12 amino acids. CDR3: CASSLGIGIPTF. CDR3 sequence (DNA): TGTGCCAGCAGTTTAGGGATAGGAATACCAACCTTC.

The chain couples TRBV7-2 to TRBJ2-7; 7 positions agree with TRBD1. The CDR3 has 15 residues. V shed 2 bases, J shed 7 bases, and the junction held 11 bases outside the gene matches. Per the germline V gene, CDR1 is SGHTA and CDR2 is FQGNSA. The CDR3 coding sequence is TGTGCCAGCAGCTTAAGGGACAGTTTTCGTGGGGAGCAGTACTTC. Translation: CASSLRDSFRGEQYF.

This clone was seen a handful of times. Distinct nucleotide sequences in the sample also encode this CDR3. The chain recombines TRBV6-5 with TRBJ2-3, with D possibly matching TRBD2 (6 bases). CDR1 is MNHEY and CDR2 is SVGAGI in the germline V gene. The V end lost 6 bases, the J end lost 4 bases, and 8 bases lay between the germline ends. This CDR3 contains 12 residues. The DNA of the CDR3 is TGTGCCAGCAGCTCTAGCGCAGATACGCAGTATTTT. It translates to CASSSSADTQYF.

This clone was observed a handful of times. This chain joins TRBV6-6 and TRBJ1-2; D is possibly TRBD1 (6 bases). V lost 6 bases and J 4 bases, leaving 15 bases between the germline ends. The CDR3 extends over 14 amino acids. In germline, CDR1 is MNHNY, CDR2 SVGAGI (reference sequence). CDR3 sequence reads: CASRVLQGPYGYTF. The DNA for the CDR3 is TGTGCCAGCAGGGTCCTTCAGGGGCCCTATGGCTACACCTTC.

As concerns this clone: Other DNA sequences from this sample encode an identical CDR3 as well. CDR3 nucleotide sequence: TGTGCCAGCTCACCGGGGGCCGCACAAGAGACCCAGTACTTC. Translating gives CASSPGAAQETQYF. The chain employs TRBV18 and TRBJ2-5; D is possibly TRBD1 (6 bases). The CDR3 contains 14 residues. Germline values: CDR1 KGHSH, CDR2 LQKENI. Trimming stripped 3 bases from V and 2 bases from J, with 10 bases between.

This clone was detected only a few times. The gene calls are TRBV30 and TRBJ2-7; the D gene could be TRBD1 or TRBD2 (5 bases each). The CDR3 is 12 residues long. The germline V and J ends were trimmed by 5 bases and 2 bases, with 10 bases remaining between them. From germline, CDR1 is GTSNPN and CDR2 SVGIG (reference sequence). In DNA, the CDR3 is TGTGCCTGGGGGGGTAATCCCTACGAGCAGTACTTC. Protein product: CAWGGNPYEQYF.

This clone was counted a few times. The CDR3 loop reads CASSRQKDYGYTF. Written as DNA, the CDR3 is TGTGCCAGCAGCCGACAGAAGGACTATGGCTACACCTTC. V and J are TRBV11-3 and TRBJ1-2, with D tentatively TRBD1 (5 bases). This CDR3 is built from 13 residues. Trimming stripped 5 bases from V and 3 bases from J, with 10 bases between. The germline V gene encodes CDR1 SGHNT and CDR2 YENEEA.

The chain recombines TRBV25-1 with TRBJ1-6; maybe TRBD1 (5 bases). This CDR3 is built from 15 residues. Germline assignment: CDR1 MGHDK and CDR2 SYGVNS. Trimming removed 1 base from V and 5 bases from J, with 9 bases in between. CDR3 bases: TGTGCCAGCAGTGAATCGCAGGGAAATAATTCACCCCTCCACTTT. Translation: CASSESQGNNSPLHF.

CDR3 in amino acids: CASSIEGENYGYTF. In DNA form, the CDR3 reads TGTGCCAGTAGTATAGAGGGCGAAAACTATGGCTACACCTTC. J is TRBJ1-2 and V is TRBV19; D call uncertain. In germline, CDR1 is LNHDA, CDR2 SQIVND (reference sequence). Trimming pared 0 bases from V and 2 bases from J, leaving 7 bases between. The CDR3 has 14 amino acids.